This T cell receptor beta chain was sequenced in a study of blood T cell repertoires in COVID-19. In the study overall: Spain, Italy and the United States supplied samples that represented acute and convalescent COVID-19. Nucleic acid was either cDNA or gDNA, and it came from T cells, B-cell-depleted T cells, or PBMCs.

The CDR3 spans 15 residues. Per germline, CDR1 KGHSH and CDR2 LQKENI. The V end lost 0 bases, the J end lost 1 base, and 6 bases lay between the germline ends. The authors' processing: Amplified reference gene primers provided the basis for estimating nucleated cell counts. Method: immunoSEQ multiplex PCR; TCRdb's copy keeps in-frame clones and lacks some. V and J calls and clone size come straight from that table; D and trimming were deduced from the DNA. The repertoire holds around 21,000 clones, approximately 79% seen once, with approximately 60% in the top ten. The sequencing input was peripheral blood. V is TRBV18 and J is TRBJ2-2; D uncertain. The sequence derives from an elderly man with acute or convalescent COVID-19. The CDR3 loop reads CASSPPRGNTGELFF. As DNA, the CDR3 is TGTGCCAGCTCACCACCGCGTGGGAACACCGGGGAGCTGTTTTTT.